Listed below are T cell receptor beta chains from one sample, sequenced in a study of blood T cell repertoires in COVID-19. The data were produced by immunoSEQ multiplex PCR, yet TCRdb's version contains in-frame clones alone and is incomplete. The table shows roughly 30,000 clones, with 80% to 90% occurring only once. Sequencing was performed on peripheral blood. These receptors all come from a human donor in a cohort sampled during active COVID-19. CDR3s include the opening cysteine and the closing phenylalanine or tryptophan. Fields, in order: V gene, D gene, clone size, J gene, CDR3 DNA, CDR3 protein. The D gene is left open where the match is weak. Clone size appears in some rows only: once, few, many, or a class for an expanded clone.

TRBV19	TRBD2	NA	TRBJ2-5	TGTGCCAGTAGTAAGACTAGCGGGGGGACACAAGAGACCCAGTACTTC	CASSKTSGGTQETQYF
TRBV13	NA	NA	TRBJ2-7	TGTGCCAGCAGCTTAGGGCCACAGGGATACGAGCAGTACTTC	CASSLGPQGYEQYF
TRBV25-1	NA	NA	TRBJ1-6	TGTGCCAGCAGTGTTCGAGGGGGCTCCTATAATTCACCCCTCCACTTT	CASSVRGGSYNSPLHF
TRBV12-3/TRBV12-4	TRBD1	once	TRBJ2-5	TGTGCCAGCAGTCCGGGACAGAAAGAGACCCAGTACTTC	CASSPGQKETQYF
TRBV6-5	NA	NA	TRBJ2-7	TGTGCCAGCAGCACGACCAGGTCCTCCTACGAGCAGTACTTC	CASSTTRSSYEQYF
TRBV5-4	TRBD2	NA	TRBJ2-1	TGTGCCAGCAGCCCGACTAGCGGCGAGCAGTTCTTC	CASSPTSGEQFF
TRBV15	NA	few	TRBJ1-4	TGTGCCACCAGCGTCCGGGGGTCTAATGAAAAACTGTTTTTT	CATSVRGSNEKLFF
TRBV4-3	NA	NA	TRBJ1-2	TGCGCCAGCAGCCAAGATGGGGGGAGGTTTTATGGCTACACCTTC	CASSQDGGRFYGYTF
TRBV5-1	TRBD1	once	TRBJ2-7	TGCGCCAGCAGCCCCGGGACAGATACCTACGAGCAGTACTTC	CASSPGTDTYEQYF
TRBV6-1	TRBD1	NA	TRBJ1-1	TGTGCCAGCAGTGAACAAGCCCACAGGGGCACTGAAGCTTTCTTT	CASSEQAHRGTEAFF
TRBV9	NA	NA	TRBJ1-4	TGTGCCAGCAGTGTCGGAGAATTTAATGAAAAACTGTTTTTT	CASSVGEFNEKLFF
TRBV4-3	TRBD1	NA	TRBJ2-7	TGCGCCAGCAGCCAAGGTTACAGGGACAGCGCCTACGAGCAGTACTTC	CASSQGYRDSAYEQYF
TRBV6-5	NA	once	TRBJ1-1	TGTGCCAGCAGTTGGGGCCAAAACACTGAAGCTTTCTTT	CASSWGQNTEAFF
TRBV19	TRBD1	NA	TRBJ1-5	TGTGCCAGTAGTATAGGTGACAGGGGGTTCAATCAGCCCCAGCATTTT	CASSIGDRGFNQPQHF
TRBV24-1	TRBD1	NA	TRBJ1-4	TGTGCCACCAGTGATCCCGGGACAGCCCCCGAAAAACTGTTTTTT	CATSDPGTAPEKLFF
TRBV29-1	NA	NA	TRBJ1-5	TGCAGCGTTGCGGACAGCCTGGCCGCATCCCAGCATTTT	CSVADSLAASQHF
TRBV12-3/TRBV12-4	TRBD1	NA	TRBJ1-2	TGTGCCAGCAGTCCAAGACAGGGGGCTGGCTACACCTTC	CASSPRQGAGYTF
TRBV7-9	TRBD1	once	TRBJ2-1	TGTGCCAGCAGCCCGATAGCTGGACAGGTTCCTACTTACAATGAGCAGTTCTTC	CASSPIAGQVPTYNEQFF
TRBV5-8	NA	NA	TRBJ2-7	TGTGCCAGCAGCTTGGGGGCGGGAAGCTCCTACGAGCAGTACTTC	CASSLGAGSSYEQYF
TRBV5-1	TRBD2	NA	TRBJ2-3	TGCGCCAGCAGCCGTGCGGGAGAACTGGATACGCAGTATTTT	CASSRAGELDTQYF
TRBV19	NA	NA	TRBJ2-5	TGTGCCAGTAGTCCCCGACAGGGAGGAGAGACCCAGTACTTC	CASSPRQGGETQYF
TRBV7-9	NA	NA	TRBJ2-2	TGTGTAAGCGACAGAGGCACCGGGGAGCTGTTTTTT	CVSDRGTGELFF
TRBV5-8	TRBD1	NA	TRBJ1-1	TGTGCCAGCAGCTCGGGACAGACGAACACTGAAGCTTTCTTT	CASSSGQTNTEAFF
TRBV6-5	TRBD1	NA	TRBJ1-4	TGTGCCAGCAGCCAGGACAGGGTCGGTGAAAAACTGTTTTTT	CASSQDRVGEKLFF
TRBV5-1	TRBD1	NA	TRBJ2-7	TGCGCCAGCAGCTCGGAGGGACAGGGGTATAACGAGCAGTACTTC	CASSSEGQGYNEQYF
TRBV14	NA	NA	TRBJ1-6	TGTGCCAGCAGCCAAGAAGTCCCGGGTTCACCCCTCCACTTT	CASSQEVPGSPLHF
TRBV4-1	NA	NA	TRBJ1-1	TGCGCCAGCAGCCAAGATAAAGGGAGGAGCGGTAAAGCTTTCTTT	CASSQDKGRSGKAFF
TRBV9	TRBD1	NA	TRBJ1-1	TGTGCCAGCAGCCTCGGGACAGGGATTCTGAACACTGAAGCTTTCTTT	CASSLGTGILNTEAFF
TRBV28	NA	NA	TRBJ1-4	TGTGCCAGCAGGGTAGGGAGGGAAAAACTGTTTTTT	CASRVGREKLFF
TRBV18	TRBD1	NA	TRBJ2-2	TGTGCCAGCCTCCGGGACAGGGGGACCGGGGAGCTGTTTTTT	CASLRDRGTGELFF
TRBV2	NA	few	TRBJ1-3	TGTGCCAGCACCGGAGCGCAGCTCTCTGGAAACACCATATATTTT	CASTGAQLSGNTIYF
TRBV7-2	NA	NA	TRBJ1-2	TGTGCCAGCAGCTTGAGGCCCCCTGGCTACACCTTC	CASSLRPPGYTF
TRBV9	NA	NA	TRBJ1-3	TGTGCCAGCAGCGCCCGAGCGCTAGGAAACACCATATATTTT	CASSARALGNTIYF
TRBV19	NA	once	TRBJ2-2	TGTGCCAGTAGTATCGGGGAGAACGGGGAGCTGTTTTTT	CASSIGENGELFF
TRBV6-5	NA	NA	TRBJ2-5	TGTGCCAGCACTAGGACAGCAGCCCAAGAGACCCAGTACTTC	CASTRTAAQETQYF
TRBV7-9	TRBD1	NA	TRBJ1-1	TGTGCCAGCAGCTTAACCGGGACAGGGGATGAAGCTTTCTTT	CASSLTGTGDEAFF
TRBV27	NA	NA	TRBJ1-6	TGTGCCAGCAGTTTAATAGCAGGGAAATCACCCCTCCACTTT	CASSLIAGKSPLHF
TRBV19	NA	NA	TRBJ1-2	TGTGCCAGTAGTATAAACGGACAGAAGTATGGCTACACCTTC	CASSINGQKYGYTF
TRBV25-1	NA	NA	TRBJ2-1	TGTGCCAGCAGTGACCCCTTGGCCAATGAGCAGTTCTTC	CASSDPLANEQFF
TRBV29-1	TRBD1	NA	TRBJ2-7	TGCAGCGTTGTGGCAGGGACAGGCGGCGACGAGCAGTACTTC	CSVVAGTGGDEQYF
TRBV7-2	NA	NA	TRBJ1-5	TGTGCCAGCAGCCCCCCACAAAGGCCCCAGCATTTT	CASSPPQRPQHF
TRBV5-1	TRBD1	NA	TRBJ1-2	TGCGCCAGCAGCTTTGGCTCAGGGGGGAACTATGGCTACACCTTC	CASSFGSGGNYGYTF
TRBV3-1/TRBV3-2	TRBD2	NA	TRBJ2-1	TGTGCCAGCAGCCAACGGGGGGGCTTTGATGAGCAGTTCTTC	CASSQRGGFDEQFF
TRBV30	NA	NA	TRBJ1-5	TGTGCCTGGAGTACGGGGGGCTGGCAGCCCCAGCATTTT	CAWSTGGWQPQHF
TRBV5-8	NA	NA	TRBJ1-6	TGTGCCAGCAGCCGGCTGAACCAGGGGAATTCACCCCTCCACTTT	CASSRLNQGNSPLHF
TRBV6-6	TRBD1	NA	TRBJ1-6	TGTGCCAGCAGCGAACGACAGGGGAACTATAATTCACCCCTCCACTTT	CASSERQGNYNSPLHF
TRBV18	NA	NA	TRBJ2-5	TGTGCCAGCTCACCCGAAGAGACCCAGTACTTC	CASSPEETQYF
TRBV28	TRBD1	NA	TRBJ1-5	TGTGCCAGCAGTCCCTCGGACAGGGTGGAACAGCCCCAGCATTTT	CASSPSDRVEQPQHF
TRBV6-6	NA	NA	TRBJ2-3	TGTGCCAGCAGCCCCGGCTTCACGGGAGATACGCAGTATTTT	CASSPGFTGDTQYF
TRBV18	NA	NA	TRBJ2-5	TGTGCCAGCTCACCACAAGCGGCTCAAGAGACCCAGTACTTC	CASSPQAAQETQYF